The source of this T cell receptor (beta chain) is a study of post-analysis software for immune sequencing data. Across the study: Patients had relapsing-remitting, secondary progressive or progressive-relapsing multiple sclerosis; some lacked subtype.

Included in the TCR beta cDNA libraries were unique molecular identifiers. TCRdb ran MiXCR on the PCR reads and lists one entry per CDR3 protein. This table has roughly 600,000 distinct CDR3 sequences, 40% to 50% appearing once. CDR1 is SGHNT, CDR2 YENEEA, per germline. This CDR3 has 13 amino acids. The germline V and J ends were trimmed by 8 bases and 0 bases, with 10 bases remaining between them. This clonotype was seen a handful of times. As yet, its antigen is unknown. General study points: TRBV5-6, TRBV5-1 and TRBV20-1 belonged to a set of roughly five TRBV segments that were more frequent in patients than controls. F measure grouped same-batch samples tightly together. Controls' normalized Chao1 diversity significantly exceeded that of multiple sclerosis patients.

The origin of this receptor is a girl aged 5 to 17 with multiple sclerosis. The chain combines TRBV11-3 with TRBJ2-5; D ambiguous. Input material: blood. CDR3 protein: CASCEENQETQYF. CDR3 coding DNA: TGTGCCAGCTGTGAGGAGAACCAAGAGACCCAGTACTTC. Using reference TRBV11-3 and TRBJ2-5 for the parts outside the CDR3, the full variable domain is EAGVVQSPRYKIIEKKQPVAFWCNPISGHNTLYWYLQNLGQGPELLIRYENEEAVDDSQLPKDRFSAERLKGVDSTLKIQPAELGDSAVYLCASCEENQETQYFGPGTRLLVL.